This T cell receptor (beta chain) was recorded in a study of shared clonotypes between healthy human individuals. Trimming took off 4 bases at V and 1 base at J, with 13 bases between the two ends. Germline CDR1 is MGHRA and CDR2 is YSYEKL. The CDR3 has 15 residues. This clone came up once. The antigen is unknown. Method: immunoSEQ multiplex PCR; TCRdb's copy keeps in-frame clones and lacks some. The table shows millions of clones, with around nine tenths occurring only once. Whole-study results and caveats: Clonotypes which were not shared had lower generation probabilities than clonotypes that all four donors shared. An anticipated effect of sequencing depth on clonotype sharing among donors was recognized. Naive subsets usually exceeded memory subsets in estimated richness.

The TCR sequence derives from a young man in good health. The sample comprised naive CD4+ T cells sorted from blood. Subset indicated: CD45RA+ positively selected. The gene calls are TRBV4-1 and TRBJ1-2, with a tentative D call TRBD1 (5 bases). The CDR3 bases are TGCGCCAGCAGCCGCCAATTGGGGGATAACTATGGCTACACCTTC. Its protein product is CASSRQLGDNYGYTF.